The rows below give T cell receptor beta chains drawn from one sample of a study of spatial heterogeneity in lung cancer. TCRdb called the 5' RACE reads again in MiXCR, with one record for every CDR3 protein. The sample yields 9,400 or so distinct CDR3 sequences, around 9.3% seen once. The specimen was lung tumor tissue, collected at surgery. The receptors come from a female donor with early-stage non-small cell lung cancer. Each CDR3 is given with its conserved first and last residue. Fields, in order: D gene, clone size, V gene, J gene, CDR3 protein, CDR3 DNA. A D gene is named only where the DNA matches it firmly. Clone size is given for some rows only: seen once, a few or many times, or a class if the clone is expanded.

d_call: .; clone_size: few; v_call: TRBV6-6; j_call: TRBJ1-1; cdr3_aa: CASSYLVGGNTEAFF; cdr3_nt: TGTGCCAGCAGTTATCTCGTGGGAGGGAACACTGAAGCTTTCTTT
d_call: TRBD2; clone_size: many; v_call: TRBV6-6; j_call: TRBJ2-5; cdr3_aa: CASWTSGDRETQYF; cdr3_nt: TGTGCCAGCTGGACTAGCGGGGACAGAGAGACCCAGTACTTC
d_call: .; clone_size: medium-sized; v_call: TRBV18; j_call: TRBJ2-6; cdr3_aa: CASSPPLLGANVLTF; cdr3_nt: TGTGCCAGCTCACCGCCTCTTTTAGGGGCCAACGTCCTGACTTTC
d_call: TRBD1; clone_size: medium-sized; v_call: TRBV29-1; j_call: TRBJ1-1; cdr3_aa: CSAETGLIPEAFF; cdr3_nt: TGCAGCGCCGAGACAGGGCTAATTCCTGAAGCTTTCTTT
d_call: .; clone_size: many; v_call: TRBV29-1; j_call: TRBJ1-2; cdr3_aa: CSVEGEWGYGYTF; cdr3_nt: TGCAGCGTTGAGGGGGAGTGGGGCTATGGCTACACCTTC
d_call: TRBD1; clone_size: medium-sized; v_call: TRBV7-9; j_call: TRBJ2-1; cdr3_aa: CASTRKGGTGYNEQFF; cdr3_nt: TGTGCCAGCACCCGCAAGGGGGGGACAGGGTACAATGAGCAGTTCTTC
d_call: TRBD2; clone_size: .; v_call: TRBV7-2; j_call: TRBJ2-3; cdr3_aa: CASSWAGGTTSTDTQYF; cdr3_nt: TGTGCCAGCAGCTGGGCGGGGGGGACCACAAGCACAGATACGCAGTATTTT
d_call: .; clone_size: many; v_call: TRBV5-6; j_call: TRBJ1-1; cdr3_aa: CASSLGPTQGTEAFF; cdr3_nt: TGTGCCAGCAGCTTGGGACCCACCCAAGGCACTGAAGCTTTCTTT
d_call: .; clone_size: .; v_call: TRBV7-2; j_call: TRBJ2-7; cdr3_aa: CASSLVSGGYEQYF; cdr3_nt: TGTGCCAGCAGCTTAGTTAGCGGTGGCTACGAGCAGTACTTC
d_call: TRBD1; clone_size: many; v_call: TRBV9; j_call: TRBJ1-1; cdr3_aa: CASSGTGGTEAFF; cdr3_nt: TGTGCCAGCAGCGGAACAGGGGGCACTGAAGCTTTCTTT
d_call: .; clone_size: .; v_call: TRBV30; j_call: TRBJ2-4; cdr3_aa: CAWSVSLASDKNIQYF; cdr3_nt: TGTGCCTGGAGTGTAAGCCTAGCGAGTGACAAAAACATTCAGTACTTC
d_call: .; clone_size: few; v_call: TRBV29-1; j_call: TRBJ2-5; cdr3_aa: CSVLKAAETQYF; cdr3_nt: TGCAGCGTGCTGAAGGCGGCGGAGACCCAGTACTTC
d_call: .; clone_size: medium-sized; v_call: TRBV6-2/TRBV6-3; j_call: TRBJ2-7; cdr3_aa: CASSYSPTFGRTYEQYF; cdr3_nt: TGTGCCAGCAGTTACTCCCCCACATTCGGTCGCACCTACGAGCAGTACTTC
d_call: TRBD1; clone_size: .; v_call: TRBV2; j_call: TRBJ2-3; cdr3_aa: CASRGTGGSNTQYF; cdr3_nt: TGTGCCAGCAGGGGGACAGGGGGTTCAAATACGCAGTATTTT
d_call: .; clone_size: .; v_call: TRBV28; j_call: TRBJ1-5; cdr3_aa: CASSPSGGNQPQHF; cdr3_nt: TGTGCCAGCAGTCCGTCGGGGGGCAATCAGCCCCAGCATTTT
d_call: TRBD1; clone_size: medium-sized; v_call: TRBV6-5; j_call: TRBJ2-5; cdr3_aa: CASFTRRDRGFRETQYF; cdr3_nt: TGTGCCAGCTTTACGAGGAGGGACAGGGGATTTCGAGAGACCCAGTACTTC
d_call: TRBD1; clone_size: many; v_call: TRBV6-6; j_call: TRBJ1-6; cdr3_aa: CASSYPGGQASYNSPLHF; cdr3_nt: TGTGCCAGCAGTTACCCCGGCGGACAGGCCTCCTATAATTCACCCCTCCACTTT
d_call: .; clone_size: medium-sized; v_call: TRBV28; j_call: TRBJ2-7; cdr3_aa: CASRRPGAYEQYF; cdr3_nt: TGTGCCAGCAGACGTCCGGGAGCCTACGAGCAGTACTTC
d_call: TRBD1; clone_size: large; v_call: TRBV7-8; j_call: TRBJ2-5; cdr3_aa: CASSSGQGGETQYF; cdr3_nt: TGTGCCAGCAGCTCGGGACAGGGTGGAGAGACCCAGTACTTC
d_call: .; clone_size: medium-sized; v_call: TRBV10-3; j_call: TRBJ2-7; cdr3_aa: CAISEADRRGKQYF; cdr3_nt: TGTGCCATCAGTGAGGCCGATCGAAGAGGGAAGCAGTACTTC
d_call: .; clone_size: once; v_call: TRBV6-4; j_call: TRBJ2-7; cdr3_aa: CASSDREPTFSYEQYF; cdr3_nt: TGTGCCAGCAGTGACAGGGAACCAACCTTCTCCTACGAGCAGTACTTC
d_call: TRBD1; clone_size: many; v_call: TRBV7-2; j_call: TRBJ2-1; cdr3_aa: CASSLHGTGVGNEQFF; cdr3_nt: TGTGCCAGCAGCTTACACGGGACAGGTGTCGGCAATGAGCAGTTCTTC
d_call: TRBD2; clone_size: .; v_call: TRBV6-1; j_call: TRBJ2-5; cdr3_aa: CASSERLAGGRDRGTQYF; cdr3_nt: TGTGCCAGCAGTGAACGACTAGCGGGAGGACGTGATAGGGGGACCCAGTACTTC
d_call: TRBD1; clone_size: many; v_call: TRBV7-3; j_call: TRBJ1-1; cdr3_aa: CASSYSAGTVEAFF; cdr3_nt: TGTGCCAGCAGTTACAGCGCCGGGACAGTAGAAGCTTTCTTT
d_call: TRBD1; clone_size: many; v_call: TRBV27; j_call: TRBJ2-7; cdr3_aa: CASRQDRDEQYF; cdr3_nt: TGTGCCAGCCGACAGGACAGGGACGAGCAGTACTTC
d_call: TRBD2; clone_size: .; v_call: TRBV20-1; j_call: TRBJ2-3; cdr3_aa: CSAWEAGAVTDTQYF; cdr3_nt: TGCAGCGCATGGGAAGCGGGGGCCGTCACAGATACGCAGTATTTT
d_call: .; clone_size: .; v_call: TRBV7-2; j_call: TRBJ2-5; cdr3_aa: CASSRDFSQETQYF; cdr3_nt: TGTGCCAGCAGCCGCGATTTTTCCCAAGAGACCCAGTACTTC
d_call: .; clone_size: few; v_call: TRBV7-9; j_call: TRBJ1-2; cdr3_aa: CASSQQVDYGYTF; cdr3_nt: TGTGCCAGCAGTCAACAGGTGGACTATGGCTACACCTTC
d_call: .; clone_size: few; v_call: TRBV5-1; j_call: TRBJ2-3; cdr3_aa: CASRGTQDTQYF; cdr3_nt: TGCGCCAGCAGAGGGACTCAAGATACGCAGTATTTT
d_call: TRBD1; clone_size: medium-sized; v_call: TRBV29-1; j_call: TRBJ1-6; cdr3_aa: CSAWTGGKNSPLHF; cdr3_nt: TGCAGCGCCTGGACAGGGGGTAAAAATTCACCCCTCCACTTT
d_call: TRBD2; clone_size: medium-sized; v_call: TRBV11-3; j_call: TRBJ2-2; cdr3_aa: CASSLLLAGGLNTGELFF; cdr3_nt: TGTGCCAGCAGCCTATTACTAGCGGGGGGGCTCAACACCGGGGAGCTGTTTTTT
d_call: .; clone_size: medium-sized; v_call: TRBV28; j_call: TRBJ2-7; cdr3_aa: CASSLTGSSYEQYF; cdr3_nt: TGTGCCAGCAGTCTCACAGGGAGCTCCTACGAGCAGTACTTC
d_call: .; clone_size: medium-sized; v_call: TRBV4-3; j_call: TRBJ1-1; cdr3_aa: CASSQDSQGNTEAFF; cdr3_nt: TGCGCCAGCAGCCAAGATAGTCAGGGGAACACTGAAGCTTTCTTT